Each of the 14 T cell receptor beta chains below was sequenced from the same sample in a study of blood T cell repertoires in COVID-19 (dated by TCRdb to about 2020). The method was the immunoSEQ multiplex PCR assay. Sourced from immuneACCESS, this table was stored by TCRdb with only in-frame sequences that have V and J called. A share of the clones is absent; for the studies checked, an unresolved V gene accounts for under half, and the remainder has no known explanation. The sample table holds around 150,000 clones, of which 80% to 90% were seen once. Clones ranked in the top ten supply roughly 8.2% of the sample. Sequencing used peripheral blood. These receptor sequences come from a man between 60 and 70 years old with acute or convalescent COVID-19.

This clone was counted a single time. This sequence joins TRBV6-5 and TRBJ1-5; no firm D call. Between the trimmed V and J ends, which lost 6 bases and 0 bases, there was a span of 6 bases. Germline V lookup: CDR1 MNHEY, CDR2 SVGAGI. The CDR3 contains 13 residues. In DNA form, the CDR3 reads TGTGCCAGCAGGGTCTATAGCAATCAGCCCCAGCATTTT. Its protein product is CASRVYSNQPQHF.

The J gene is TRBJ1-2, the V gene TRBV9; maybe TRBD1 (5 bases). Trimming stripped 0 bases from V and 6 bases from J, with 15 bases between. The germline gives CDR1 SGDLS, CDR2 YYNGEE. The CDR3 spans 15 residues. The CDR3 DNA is TGTGCCAGCAGCGTAGAGCCACAGGAAAACGATGGCTACACCTTC. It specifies CASSVEPQENDGYTF.

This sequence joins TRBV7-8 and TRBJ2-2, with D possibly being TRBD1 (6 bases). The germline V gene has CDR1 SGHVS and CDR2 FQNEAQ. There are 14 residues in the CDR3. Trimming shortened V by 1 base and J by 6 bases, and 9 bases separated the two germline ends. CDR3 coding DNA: TGTGCCAGCAGCTTAGGACAGGAGGCCGGGGAGCTGTTTTTT. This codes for CASSLGQEAGELFF.

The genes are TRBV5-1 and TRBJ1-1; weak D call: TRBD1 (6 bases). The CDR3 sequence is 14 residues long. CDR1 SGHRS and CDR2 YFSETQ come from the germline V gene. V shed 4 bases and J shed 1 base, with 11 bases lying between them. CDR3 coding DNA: TGCGCCAGCAGCCGATCGACAGGGAACACTGAAGCTTTCTTT. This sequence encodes CASSRSTGNTEAFF.

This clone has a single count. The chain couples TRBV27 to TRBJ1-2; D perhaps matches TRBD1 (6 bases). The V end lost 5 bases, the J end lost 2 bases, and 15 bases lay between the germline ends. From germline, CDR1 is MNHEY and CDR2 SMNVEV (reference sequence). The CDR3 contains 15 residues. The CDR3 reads CASSNLGQNNYGYTF. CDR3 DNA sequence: TGTGCCAGCAGTAACTTAGGACAGAACAACTATGGCTACACCTTC.

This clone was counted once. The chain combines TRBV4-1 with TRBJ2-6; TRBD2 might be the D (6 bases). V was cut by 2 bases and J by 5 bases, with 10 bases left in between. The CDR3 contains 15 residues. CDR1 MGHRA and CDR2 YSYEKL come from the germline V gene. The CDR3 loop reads CASSQLALRANVLTF. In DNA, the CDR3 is TGCGCCAGCAGCCAACTAGCGTTGAGGGCCAACGTCCTGACTTTC.

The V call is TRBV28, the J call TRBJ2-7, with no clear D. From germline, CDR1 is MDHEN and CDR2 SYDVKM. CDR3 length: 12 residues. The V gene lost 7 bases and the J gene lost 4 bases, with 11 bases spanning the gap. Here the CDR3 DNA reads TGTGCCAGCACTTATGGCTTATACGAGCAGTACTTC. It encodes CASTYGLYEQYF.

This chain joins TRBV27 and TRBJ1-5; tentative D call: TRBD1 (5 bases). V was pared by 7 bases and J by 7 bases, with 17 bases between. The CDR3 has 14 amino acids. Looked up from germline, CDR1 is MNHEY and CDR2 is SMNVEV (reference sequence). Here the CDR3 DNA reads TGTGCCAGCAAGATTTCCTGGGGCGGCCAGCCCCAGCATTTT. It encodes CASKISWGGQPQHF.

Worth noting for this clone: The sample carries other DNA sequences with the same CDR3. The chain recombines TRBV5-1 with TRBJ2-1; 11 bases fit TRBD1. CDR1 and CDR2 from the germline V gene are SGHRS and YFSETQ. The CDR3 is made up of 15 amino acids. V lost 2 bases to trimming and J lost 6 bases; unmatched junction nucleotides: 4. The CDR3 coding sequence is TGCGCCAGCAGCTTCGGGACAGGGGGTCTCAATGAGCAGTTCTTC. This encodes CASSFGTGGLNEQFF. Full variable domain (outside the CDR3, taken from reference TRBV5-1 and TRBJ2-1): KAGVTQTPRYLIKTRGQQVTLSCSPISGHRSVSWYQQTPGQGLQFLFEYFSETQRNKGNFPGRFSGRQFSNSRSEMNVSTLELGDSALYLCASSFGTGGLNEQFFGPGTRLTVL.

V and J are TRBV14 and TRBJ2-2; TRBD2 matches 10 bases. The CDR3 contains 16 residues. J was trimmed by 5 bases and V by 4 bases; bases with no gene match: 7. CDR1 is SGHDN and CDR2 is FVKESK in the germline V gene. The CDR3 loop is CASSRPGLASTGELFF. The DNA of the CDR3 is TGTGCCAGCAGCCGCCCGGGACTAGCGAGTACCGGGGAGCTGTTTTTT.

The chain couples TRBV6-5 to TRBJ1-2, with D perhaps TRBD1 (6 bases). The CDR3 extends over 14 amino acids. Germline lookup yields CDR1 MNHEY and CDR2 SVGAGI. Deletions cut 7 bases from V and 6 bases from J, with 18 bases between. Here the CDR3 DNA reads TGTGCCAGCATCTGGGGGCAGGCGGGGGATGGCTACACCTTC. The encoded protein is CASIWGQAGDGYTF.

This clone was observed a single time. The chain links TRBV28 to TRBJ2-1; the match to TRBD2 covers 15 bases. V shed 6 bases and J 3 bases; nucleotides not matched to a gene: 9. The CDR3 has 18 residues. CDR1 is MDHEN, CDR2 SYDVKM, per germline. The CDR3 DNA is TGTGCCAGCAGGCTCCGGACTAGCGGGAGGGAGGTCTACAATGAGCAGTTCTTC. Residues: CASRLRTSGREVYNEQFF.

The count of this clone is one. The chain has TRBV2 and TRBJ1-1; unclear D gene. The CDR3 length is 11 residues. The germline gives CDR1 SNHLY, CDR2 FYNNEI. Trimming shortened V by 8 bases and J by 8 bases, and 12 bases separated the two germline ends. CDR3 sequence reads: CASSLGGEAFF. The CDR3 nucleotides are TGTGCCAGCTCCCTGGGAGGGGAAGCTTTCTTT.

CDR3 DNA sequence: TGTGCCTGGAGAAGGACGGGACAGGGGTATGAAAAACTGTTTTTT. Its protein is CAWRRTGQGYEKLFF. The V call is TRBV30, the J call TRBJ1-4; TRBD1 agrees at 10 bases. The CDR3 covers 15 residues. Germline V gene lookup returns CDR1 GTSNPN and CDR2 SVGIG (reference sequence). V trimming: 3 bases; J trimming: 6 bases; junction bases outside the gene matches: 7.